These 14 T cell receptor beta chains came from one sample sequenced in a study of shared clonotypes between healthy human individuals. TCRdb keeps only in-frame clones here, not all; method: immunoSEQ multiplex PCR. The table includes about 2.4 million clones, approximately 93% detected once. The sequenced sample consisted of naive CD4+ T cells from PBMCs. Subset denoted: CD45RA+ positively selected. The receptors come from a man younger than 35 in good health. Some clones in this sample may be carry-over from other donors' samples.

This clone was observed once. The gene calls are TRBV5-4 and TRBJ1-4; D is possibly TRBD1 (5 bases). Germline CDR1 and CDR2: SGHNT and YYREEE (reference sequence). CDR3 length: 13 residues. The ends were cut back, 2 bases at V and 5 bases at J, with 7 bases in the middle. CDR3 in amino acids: CASSFKGNEKLFF. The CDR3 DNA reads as TGTGCCAGCAGCTTTAAGGGGAATGAAAAACTGTTTTTT.

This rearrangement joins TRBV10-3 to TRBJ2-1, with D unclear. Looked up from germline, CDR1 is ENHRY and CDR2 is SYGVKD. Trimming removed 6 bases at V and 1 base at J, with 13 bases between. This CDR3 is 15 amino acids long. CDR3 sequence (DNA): TGTGCCATCAGCCGAGTCGTAGCTTCCTACAATGAGCAGTTCTTC. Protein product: CAISRVVASYNEQFF.

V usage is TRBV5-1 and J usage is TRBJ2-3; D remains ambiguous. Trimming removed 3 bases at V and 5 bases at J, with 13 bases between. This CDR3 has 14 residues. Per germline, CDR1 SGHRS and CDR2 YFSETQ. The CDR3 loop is CASSSRPQVDTQYF. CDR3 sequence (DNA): TGCGCCAGCAGCTCCCGACCCCAGGTAGATACGCAGTATTTT.

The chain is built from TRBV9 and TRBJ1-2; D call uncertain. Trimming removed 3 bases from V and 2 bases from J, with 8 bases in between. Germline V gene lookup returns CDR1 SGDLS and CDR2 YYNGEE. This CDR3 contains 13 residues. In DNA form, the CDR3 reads TGTGCCAGCAGCGCCGTAGGCAACTATGGCTACACCTTC. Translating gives CASSAVGNYGYTF.

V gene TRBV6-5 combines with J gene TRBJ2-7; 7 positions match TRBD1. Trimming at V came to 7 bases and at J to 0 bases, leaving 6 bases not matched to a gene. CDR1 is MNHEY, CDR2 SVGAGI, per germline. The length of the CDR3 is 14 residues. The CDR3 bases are TGTGCCAGCAACATGGGGGACAGCTCCTACGAGCAGTACTTC. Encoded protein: CASNMGDSSYEQYF.

CDR3: CASRPGDRAYEQYF. In DNA, the CDR3 is TGTGCCAGTAGGCCGGGTGACAGAGCCTACGAGCAGTACTTC. The chain employs TRBV19 and TRBJ2-7; tentatively, D is TRBD1 (5 bases). Germline-derived CDR1 and CDR2 are LNHDA and SQIVND (reference sequence). Trimming stripped 6 bases from V and 2 bases from J, with 14 bases between. The CDR3 contains 14 residues.

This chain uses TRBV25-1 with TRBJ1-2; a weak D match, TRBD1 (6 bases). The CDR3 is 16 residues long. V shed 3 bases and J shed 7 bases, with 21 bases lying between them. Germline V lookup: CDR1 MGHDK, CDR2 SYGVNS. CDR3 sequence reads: CASSDTSGRLRGGYTF. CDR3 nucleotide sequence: TGTGCCAGCAGTGATACATCGGGACGTCTCAGGGGTGGCTACACCTTC.

CDR3 amino acids: CASSPGQGVYEQYF. The CDR3 DNA sequence: TGCGCCAGCAGTCCGGGACAGGGGGTCTACGAGCAGTACTTC. The chain links TRBV4-3 to TRBJ2-7; TRBD1 aligns across 11 bases. Germline lookup yields CDR1 LGHNA and CDR2 YSLEER. V lost 6 bases and J lost 3; bases outside the gene matches: 4. This CDR3 is 14 amino acids long.

CDR3 coding DNA: TGTGCCAGCAGTGTTGAAGCGGGAGGGGTTGGTACGCAGTATTTT. Residues: CASSVEAGGVGTQYF. This sequence joins TRBV2 and TRBJ2-3, with 10 bases lining up with TRBD2. The V gene end was trimmed by 4 bases and the J gene end by 8 bases; junction bases not matched to a gene: 9. Germline CDR1 reads SNHLY; CDR2 reads FYNNEI. The CDR3 totals 15 residues.

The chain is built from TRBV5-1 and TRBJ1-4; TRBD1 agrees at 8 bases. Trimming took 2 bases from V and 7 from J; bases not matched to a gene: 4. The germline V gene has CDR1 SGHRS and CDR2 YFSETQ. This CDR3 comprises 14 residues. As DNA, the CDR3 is TGCGCCAGCAGCTTAGGACAGGGCACTGAAAAACTGTTTTTT. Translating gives CASSLGQGTEKLFF.

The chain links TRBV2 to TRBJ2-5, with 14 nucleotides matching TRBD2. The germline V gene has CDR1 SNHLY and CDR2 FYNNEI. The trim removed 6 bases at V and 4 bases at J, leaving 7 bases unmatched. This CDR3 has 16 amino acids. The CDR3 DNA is TGTGCCAGCAGGGCGACTAGCGGGAGGGCCAGAGAGACCCAGTACTTC. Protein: CASRATSGRARETQYF.

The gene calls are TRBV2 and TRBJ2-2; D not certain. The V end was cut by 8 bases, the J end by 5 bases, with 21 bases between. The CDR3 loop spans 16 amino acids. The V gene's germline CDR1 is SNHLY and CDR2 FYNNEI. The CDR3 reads CASSPTSGSLTGELFF. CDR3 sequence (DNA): TGTGCCAGCTCTCCGACCTCCGGATCCTTAACCGGGGAGCTGTTTTTT.

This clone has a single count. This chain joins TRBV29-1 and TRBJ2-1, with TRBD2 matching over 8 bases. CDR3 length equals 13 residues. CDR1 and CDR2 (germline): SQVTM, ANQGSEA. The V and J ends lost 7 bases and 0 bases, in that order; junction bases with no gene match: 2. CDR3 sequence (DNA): TGCAGCGCCGGGACTAGCTCCTACAATGAGCAGTTCTTC. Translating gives CSAGTSSYNEQFF.

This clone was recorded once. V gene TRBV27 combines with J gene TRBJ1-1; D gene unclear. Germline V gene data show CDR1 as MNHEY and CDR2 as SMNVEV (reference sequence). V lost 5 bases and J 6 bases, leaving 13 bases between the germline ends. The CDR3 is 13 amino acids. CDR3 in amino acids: CASSPLQRSEAFF. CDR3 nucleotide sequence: TGTGCCAGCAGTCCCCTACAACGGTCTGAAGCTTTCTTT.